Below are 16 T cell receptor beta chains sequenced from a single sample in a study of Graves' ophthalmopathy and Graves' hyperthyroidism. Amplified material comprised TCR beta CDR3 regions derived from RNA transcripts. After a first-round RT-PCR with HTBI primers, a second-round multiplex PCR was run. TCRdb analysed the multiplex PCR reads with MiXCR anew, one entry per CDR3 protein. The data show 650,000 to 800,000 distinct CDR3 sequences, with about 40% seen just once and around 3.3% held by the top ten. Sequenced input: peripheral blood. These TCRs come from an adult man with Graves' ophthalmopathy.

The count of this clonotype is one. The V call is TRBV7-2, the J call TRBJ2-7; D tentatively fits TRBD1 or TRBD2 (5 bases each). V lost 5 bases, J lost 2 bases, and 16 bases lay in between. CDR3 length: 15 amino acids. Per germline, CDR1 SGHTA and CDR2 FQGNSA. The CDR3 bases are TGTGCCAGCAGCCTGGGTCCCGGGACGGCCTACGAGCAGTACTTC. Protein product: CASSLGPGTAYEQYF.

The chain has TRBV7-9 and TRBJ2-5; 9 bases line up with TRBD1. There are 14 residues in the CDR3. Germline V gene sequence: CDR1 SEHNR, CDR2 FQNEAQ (reference sequence). V shed 5 bases, J shed 9 bases, and the junction held 10 bases outside the gene matches. CDR3 DNA: TGTGCCAGCAGCCAACAGGGGGCAGGTCAGCCCCAGTACTTC. This encodes CASSQQGAGQPQYF.

This chain joins TRBV2 and TRBJ1-2; 9 nucleotides match TRBD1. The V and J ends lost 8 bases and 4 bases, in that order; junction bases with no gene match: 17. The CDR3 runs to 17 residues. The germline V gene has CDR1 SNHLY and CDR2 FYNNEI. CDR3 bases: TGTGCCAGCCTGATGGGACAGGGCTTGGGAGGGAGCTATGGCTACACCTTC. Amino acid sequence: CASLMGQGLGGSYGYTF.

Note on this clonotype: Since the CDR3 does not end with the conserved phenylalanine or tryptophan, this likely comes from a read error. V and J are TRBV9 and TRBJ2-5; D ambiguous. CDR3 length: 16 residues. V was pared by 2 bases and J by 1 base, with 15 bases between. The germline V gene encodes CDR1 SGDLS and CDR2 YYNGEE. CDR3 in DNA: TGTGCCAGCAGCGTCGGACGAATGGGCATCCAAGAGACCCAGTACCTC. Its protein is CASSVGRMGIQETQYL.

This clonotype was observed at least ten times. This chain connects TRBV2 to TRBJ2-7; 8 positions agree with TRBD2. V shed 8 bases, J shed 3 bases, and the junction held 9 bases outside the gene matches. The germline CDR1 and CDR2 sequences are SNHLY and FYNNEI. CDR3 length: 14 residues. CDR3 residues: CASGLAGGSYEQYF. The CDR3 region has the DNA TGTGCCAGCGGCCTGGCGGGAGGAAGCTACGAGCAGTACTTC.

This clonotype was detected ten times or more. The chain combines TRBV25-1 with TRBJ2-6, with D unclear. In germline, CDR1 is MGHDK, CDR2 SYGVNS. Trimming shortened V by 5 bases and J by 0 bases, and 8 bases separated the two germline ends. The CDR3 is 15 residues long. This CDR3 is CASSLRRSGANVLTF. DNA of the CDR3: TGTGCCAGCAGTTTAAGGCGCTCTGGGGCCAACGTCCTGACTTTC.

This clonotype was counted ten times or more. This chain connects TRBV7-2 to TRBJ1-3; D gene ambiguous. CDR1 is SGHTA, CDR2 FQGNSA, per germline. Trimming took off 2 bases at V and 4 bases at J, with 9 bases between the two ends. CDR3 length: 14 residues. The CDR3 protein is CASSLKGVGNTIYF. The CDR3 DNA reads TGTGCCAGCAGCTTAAAGGGAGTCGGAAACACCATATATTTT.

The J gene is TRBJ1-4, the V gene TRBV10-3; 9 positions agree with TRBD1. Germline CDR1 is ENHRY and CDR2 is SYGVKD. Trimming cost V 10 bases and J 7 bases; bases outside gene matches: 19. This CDR3 has 17 amino acids. The DNA of the CDR3 is TGTGCCACGCTTAGGCCTACAGGGGGCAGACAAGTTGAAAAACTGTTTTTT. Amino acids: CATLRPTGGRQVEKLFF.

The rearrangement uses TRBV14 and TRBJ1-4, with 7 positions matching TRBD1. V lost 6 bases to trimming and J lost 9 bases; unmatched junction nucleotides: 10. CDR1 is SGHDN and CDR2 is FVKESK in the germline V gene. The CDR3 has 14 residues. The CDR3 DNA sequence: TGTGCCAGCAGTGAACCTCAGGGGGTTAAAAAACTGTTTTTT. Its translation is CASSEPQGVKKLFF.

The chain carries TRBV19 and TRBJ1-2; 8 bases map to TRBD1. CDR1 is LNHDA and CDR2 is SQIVND in the germline V gene (reference sequence). V lost 9 bases, J lost 6 bases, and 6 bases stayed unmatched. CDR3 length: 12 residues. The CDR3 here is CASQGAWDGYTF. DNA of the CDR3: TGTGCCAGCCAGGGGGCCTGGGATGGCTACACCTTC.

V gene TRBV3-1 combines with J gene TRBJ2-5; 10 bases fit TRBD1. This CDR3 spans 16 amino acids. J gave up 5 bases and V 1 base, and 7 bases lay outside the gene matches. The germline V gene has CDR1 LGHDT and CDR2 YNNKEL (reference sequence). The CDR3 loop is CASSQGTGGNRETQYF. DNA for the CDR3: TGTGCCAGCAGCCAAGGGACAGGGGGGAATAGGGAGACCCAGTACTTC.

This sequence joins TRBV25-1 and TRBJ1-5; unclear D gene. The germline V gene has CDR1 MGHDK and CDR2 SYGVNS. The CDR3 is made up of 17 amino acids. V shed 6 bases and J shed 1 base, with 19 bases lying between them. CDR3 in amino acids: CASREIWRAFSNQPQHF. CDR3 sequence (DNA): TGTGCCAGCAGAGAGATCTGGAGGGCTTTCAGCAATCAGCCCCAGCATTTT.

In this sample, this clonotype turned up many times. The chain has TRBV7-9 and TRBJ1-1; no clear D gene. The CDR3 spans 16 residues. Trimming cost V 5 bases and J 0 bases, with 16 bases left between them. In germline, CDR1 is SEHNR, CDR2 FQNEAQ (reference sequence). The CDR3 here is CASSPPGLVMNTEAFF. Here the CDR3 DNA reads TGTGCCAGCAGCCCCCCTGGATTGGTAATGAACACTGAAGCTTTCTTT.

This rearrangement joins TRBV11-3 to TRBJ2-7, with 9 bases lining up with TRBD1. This CDR3 has 16 amino acids. CDR1 is SGHNT, CDR2 YENEEA, per germline. The V and J ends lost 5 bases and 6 bases, in that order; junction bases with no gene match: 14. The CDR3 loop is CASSQDLGDRVGEQYF. The CDR3, as DNA: TGTGCCAGCAGCCAAGATTTAGGGGACAGGGTCGGCGAGCAGTACTTC. Drawing the rest from reference TRBV11-3 and TRBJ2-7, the complete variable domain is EAGVVQSPRYKIIEKKQPVAFWCNPISGHNTLYWYLQNLGQGPELLIRYENEEAVDDSQLPKDRFSAERLKGVDSTLKIQPAELGDSAVYLCASSQDLGDRVGEQYFGPGTRLTVT.

This clonotype was seen repeatedly, ten times or more. The chain carries TRBV7-6 and TRBJ1-6; unclear D gene. Germline CDR1 SGHVS, CDR2 FNYEAQ. V was pared by 1 base and J by 8 bases, with 12 bases between. The CDR3 extends over 15 amino acids. The CDR3 region has the DNA TGTGCCAGCAGCTTAGATCCCACGTTGGATTCACCCCTCCACTTT. This translates into CASSLDPTLDSPLHF.

This clonotype has a count of ten or more. The gene calls are TRBV25-1 and TRBJ2-2, with D maybe TRBD2 (5 bases). The CDR3 is 15 residues long. Germline V gene lookup returns CDR1 MGHDK and CDR2 SYGVNS. Trimming took 3 bases from V and 4 from J, leaving 12 bases between them. CDR3 coding DNA: TGTGCCAGCAGTGATGGGAGTTTTATCACCGGGGAGCTGTTTTTT. It specifies CASSDGSFITGELFF.